These 7 T cell receptor beta chains share one sample of origin, sequenced in a study of blood T cell repertoires in COVID-19. Some clones are missing from TCRdb's copy, which holds only in-frame ones; the method was immunoSEQ multiplex PCR. The sample contains roughly 170,000 clones, under 80% of which appear only once. The sequencing input was peripheral blood. Receptors originate from a woman older than 75 with acute or convalescent COVID-19.

The chain couples TRBV19 to TRBJ1-6; perhaps TRBD1 as D (6 bases). The CDR3 sequence is 14 residues long. Looked up from germline, CDR1 is LNHDA and CDR2 is SQIVND (reference sequence). The CDR3 sequence: CATKSQGPNSPLHF. In DNA form, the CDR3 reads TGTGCTACAAAGTCCCAGGGGCCAAATTCACCCCTCCACTTT.

The chain is built from TRBV7-2 and TRBJ2-4, with 9 bases fitting TRBD2. Germline CDR1 is SGHTA and CDR2 is FQGNSA. CDR3 length equals 14 residues. V lost 6 bases and J lost 7; bases outside the gene matches: 7. CDR3 in DNA: TGTGCCAGCAGTCGAGACAGCGGGGGGAACATTCAGTACTTC. This translates into CASSRDSGGNIQYF. Supplemented by reference TRBV7-2 and TRBJ2-4, the full variable domain reads GAGVSQSPSNKVTEKGKDVELRCDPISGHTALYWYRQSLGQGLEFLIYFQGNSAPDKSGLPSDRFSAERTGGSVSTLTIQRTQQEDSAVYLCASSRDSGGNIQYFGAGTRLSVL.

The chain carries TRBV7-9 and TRBJ2-3; TRBD2 agrees at 10 bases. The CDR3 extends over 15 amino acids. The V and J ends lost 5 bases and 6 bases, in that order; junction bases with no gene match: 8. Germline CDR1 reads SEHNR; CDR2 reads FQNEAQ (reference sequence). CDR3 sequence (DNA): TGTGCCAGCAGCGACACCGGGACTAGCGTGGATACGCAGTATTTT. Encoded protein: CASSDTGTSVDTQYF.

The genes are TRBV6-6 and TRBJ2-1, with TRBD2 matching 13 bases. The length of the CDR3 is 15 residues. After removal of 5 bases from V and 7 bases from J, the junction contained 5 bases not matched to a gene. CDR1 MNHNY and CDR2 SVGAGI come from the germline V gene (reference sequence). The CDR3 nucleotides are TGTGCCAGCAGTCGCGGGACTAGCGGGAAAAATGAGCAGTTCTTC. Translation gives CASSRGTSGKNEQFF.

This clone occurred a few times. This sequence joins TRBV19 and TRBJ1-2; D is possibly TRBD1 (5 bases). V was cut by 3 bases and J by 7 bases, with 15 bases left in between. CDR3 size: 14 residues. In germline, CDR1 is LNHDA, CDR2 SQIVND (reference sequence). This chain's CDR3 is CASSISGQGSGYTF. CDR3 DNA: TGTGCCAGTAGTATCTCCGGTCAGGGTTCTGGCTACACCTTC.

The V and J genes are TRBV6-4 and TRBJ2-2; D is possibly TRBD2 (5 bases). Trimming cost V 8 bases and J 2 bases, with 12 bases left between them. The CDR3 covers 14 residues. CDR1 is MRHNA, CDR2 SNTAGT, per germline. CDR3 sequence (DNA): TGTGCCAGCTCTCTAGAGGGAAACACCGGGGAGCTGTTTTTT. Translating gives CASSLEGNTGELFF.

This clone was recorded a few times. Written as DNA, the CDR3 is TGTGCCAGCAGGCTTACTCTTTCACCCCTCCACTTT. It specifies CASRLTLSPLHF. The chain recombines TRBV12-3 or TRBV12-4 with TRBJ1-6; no clear D. The CDR3 has 12 amino acids. The ends were cut back, 6 bases at V and 9 bases at J, with 9 bases in the middle.